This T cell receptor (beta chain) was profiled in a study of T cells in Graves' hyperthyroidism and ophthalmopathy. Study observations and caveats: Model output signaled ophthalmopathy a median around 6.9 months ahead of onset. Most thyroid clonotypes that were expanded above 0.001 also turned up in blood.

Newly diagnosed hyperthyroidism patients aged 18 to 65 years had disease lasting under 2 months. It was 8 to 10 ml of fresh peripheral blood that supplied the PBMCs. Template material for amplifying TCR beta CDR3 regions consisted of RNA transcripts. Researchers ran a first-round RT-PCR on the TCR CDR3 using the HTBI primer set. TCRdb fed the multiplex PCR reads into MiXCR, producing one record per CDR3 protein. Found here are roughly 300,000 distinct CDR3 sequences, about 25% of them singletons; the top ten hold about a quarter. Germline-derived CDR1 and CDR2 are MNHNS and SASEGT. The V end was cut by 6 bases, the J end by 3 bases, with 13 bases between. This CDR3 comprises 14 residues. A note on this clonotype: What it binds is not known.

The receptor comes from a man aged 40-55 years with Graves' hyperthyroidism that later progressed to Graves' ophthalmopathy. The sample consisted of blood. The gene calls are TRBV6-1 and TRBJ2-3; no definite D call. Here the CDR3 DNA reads TGTGCCAGCAGGACCCCGAGGAGAACAGATACGCAGTATTTT. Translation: CASRTPRRTDTQYF.